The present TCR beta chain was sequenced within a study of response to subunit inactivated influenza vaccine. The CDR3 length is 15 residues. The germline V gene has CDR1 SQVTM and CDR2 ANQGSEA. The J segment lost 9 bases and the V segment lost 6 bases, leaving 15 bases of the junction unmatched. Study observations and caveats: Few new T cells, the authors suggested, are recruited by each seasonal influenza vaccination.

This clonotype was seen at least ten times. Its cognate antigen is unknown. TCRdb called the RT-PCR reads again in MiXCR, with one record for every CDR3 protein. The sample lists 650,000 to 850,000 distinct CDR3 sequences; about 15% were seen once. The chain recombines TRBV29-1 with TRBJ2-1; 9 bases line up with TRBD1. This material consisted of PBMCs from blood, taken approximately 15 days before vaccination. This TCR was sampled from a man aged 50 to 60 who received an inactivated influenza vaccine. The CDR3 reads CSVALTGTGIGEQFF. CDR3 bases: TGCAGCGTAGCCCTTACCGGGACAGGGATTGGTGAGCAGTTCTTC.